This entry lists 23 T cell receptor beta chains sequenced from one sample in a study of cytomegalovirus exposure and HLA in healthy donors. PCR primers comprised 60 Vbeta and 13 Jbeta primers. The repertoire was sequenced with immunoSEQ multiplex PCR; TCRdb's copy has only in-frame clones and lacks some. The sample table includes just over 150,000 clones. Sequences were obtained from PBMCs. The receptors stem from a woman aged 60-75 years in good health and CMV-seronegative.

The chain uses TRBV19 and TRBJ2-1, with TRBD2 matching over 9 bases. In germline, CDR1 is LNHDA, CDR2 SQIVND (reference sequence). The trim removed 5 bases at V and 0 bases at J, leaving 5 bases unmatched. The CDR3 is 16 amino acids. CDR3 bases: TGTGCCAGTAGTGTTAGCGGGAGCCCCTCCTACAATGAGCAGTTCTTC. This translates into CASSVSGSPSYNEQFF. The variable domain in full, completed from reference TRBV19 and TRBJ2-1, reads DGGITQSPKYLFRKEGQNVTLSCEQNLNHDAMYWYRQDPGQGLRLIYYSQIVNDFQKGDIAEGYSVSREKKESFPLTVTSAQKNPTAFYLCASSVSGSPSYNEQFFGPGTRLTVL.

The J gene is TRBJ2-2, the V gene TRBV5-5, with D unclear. Trimming removed 5 bases at V and 7 bases at J, with 12 bases between. This CDR3 has 13 amino acids. Germline assignment: CDR1 SGHKS and CDR2 YYEKEE (reference sequence). Written as DNA, the CDR3 is TGTGCCAGCAGACCGGGTCTGGGCGGGGAGCTGTTTTTT. Its translation is CASRPGLGGELFF.

The CDR3 here is CASSEGVQPYGYTF. For the CDR3, the DNA is TGTGCCAGTAGTGAGGGGGTACAGCCCTATGGCTACACCTTC. This sequence joins TRBV19 and TRBJ1-2; possible D gene TRBD1, 6 bases. Germline lookup yields CDR1 LNHDA and CDR2 SQIVND (reference sequence). CDR3 length: 14 amino acids. Trimming cost V 5 bases and J 4 bases, with 14 bases left between them.

In the case of this clone: The junction differs from germline at one of its ends, possibly a read error. The rearrangement uses TRBV18 and TRBJ1-2; D not resolved. The germline gives CDR1 KGHSH, CDR2 LQKENI. The CDR3 is made up of 14 amino acids. The DNA of the CDR3 is TGTGCCAGCTCCCCACCCGGTCTCGCTTTTGGCTACACCTTC. It yields the protein CASSPPGLAFGYTF.

The V and J genes are TRBV11-1 and TRBJ2-7, with 7 positions matching TRBD1. The CDR3 has 14 amino acids. Germline CDR1 reads SGHAT; CDR2 reads FQDESV (reference sequence). V gave up 3 bases and J gave up 3 bases; unmatched junction bases: 5. CDR3 sequence reads: CASSFRDRDYEQYF. The CDR3 DNA sequence: TGTGCCAGCAGCTTCCGGGACAGAGACTACGAGCAGTACTTC.

CDR3 DNA sequence: TGTGCCAGCAGTGAAATGCGGGGGCACAATGAGCAGTTCTTC. Translation: CASSEMRGHNEQFF. V and J are TRBV2 and TRBJ2-1; D possibly corresponds to TRBD2 (7 bases). Germline V CDR1 and CDR2: SNHLY, FYNNEI. The CDR3 contains 14 residues. Trimming cost V 2 bases and J 5 bases, with 10 bases left between them.

The chain links TRBV10-3 to TRBJ2-7; 8 bases map to TRBD1. Trimming cost V 6 bases and J 5 bases; bases outside gene matches: 9. Germline loops: CDR1 ENHRY, CDR2 SYGVKD. This CDR3 contains 14 residues. This CDR3 reads CAIRDAGGRDEQYF. The CDR3 nucleotides are TGTGCCATCAGGGATGCAGGGGGCCGCGACGAGCAGTACTTC.

The chain links TRBV30 to TRBJ2-7; 7 bases match TRBD2. The ends lost 0 bases at V and 0 bases at J; junction bases unmatched: 5. The CDR3 length is 15 residues. Germline V gene data show CDR1 as GTSNPN and CDR2 as SVGIG (reference sequence). CDR3 sequence (DNA): TGTGCCTGGAGTGTCGCGGGAGCCTTCTCCTACGAGCAGTACTTC. Residues: CAWSVAGAFSYEQYF. Full variable domain (rest looked up from reference TRBV30 and TRBJ2-7): SQTIHQWPATLVQPVGSPLSLECTVEGTSNPNLYWYRQAAGRGLQLLFYSVGIGQISSEVPQNLSASRPQDRQFILSSKKLLLSDSGFYLCAWSVAGAFSYEQYFGPGTRLTVT.

As DNA, the CDR3 is TGTGCCACCAGCACCTCTTACTATGGCTACACCTTC. It translates to CATSTSYYGYTF. The V call is TRBV15, the J call TRBJ1-2; no reliable D call. The CDR3 contains 12 residues. Germline CDR1 and CDR2: LNHNV and YYDKDF (reference sequence). Trimming removed 4 bases from V and 3 bases from J, with 6 bases in between. The full variable domain, rest sourced from reference TRBV15 and TRBJ1-2, is DAMVIQNPRYQVTQFGKPVTLSCSQTLNHNVMYWYQQKSSQAPKLLFHYYDKDFNNEADTPDNFQSRRPNTSFCFLDIRSPGLGDTAMYLCATSTSYYGYTFGSGTRLTVV.

Details on this clone: In the same sample, other DNA sequences code for this CDR3. The chain is built from TRBV30 and TRBJ1-1; 9 nucleotides match TRBD1. V lost 0 bases to trimming and J lost 4 bases; unmatched junction nucleotides: 3. CDR1 and CDR2 (germline): GTSNPN, SVGIG (reference sequence). The CDR3 length is 14 residues. The CDR3 sequence: CAWSVGTGSTEAFF. The CDR3 DNA follows: TGTGCCTGGAGTGTCGGGACAGGGAGCACTGAAGCTTTCTTT.

The rearrangement uses TRBV6-6 and TRBJ1-5, with D possibly TRBD1 on 5 matching bases. The germline V and J ends were trimmed by 6 bases and 5 bases, with 14 bases remaining between them. The CDR3 runs to 14 residues. Germline loops: CDR1 MNHNY, CDR2 SVGAGI (reference sequence). Here the CDR3 DNA reads TGTGCCAGCAGCCACGGGGGTGCGGATCAGCCCCAGCATTTT. This encodes CASSHGGADQPQHF.

The chain carries TRBV25-1 and TRBJ1-4; 12 nucleotides align to TRBD1. Trimming took 4 bases from V and 6 from J; bases not matched to a gene: 3. Germline CDR1 reads MGHDK; CDR2 reads SYGVNS. This CDR3 has 15 amino acids. The CDR3 sequence: CASSGDRGRDEKLFF. CDR3 nucleotide sequence: TGTGCCAGCAGTGGGGACAGGGGGCGGGATGAAAAACTGTTTTTT. Full variable domain (missing parts from reference TRBV25-1 and TRBJ1-4): EADIYQTPRYLVIGTGKKITLECSQTMGHDKMYWYQQDPGMELHLIHYSYGVNSTEKGDLSSESTVSRIRTEHFPLTLESARPSHTSQYLCASSGDRGRDEKLFFGSGTQLSVL.

The CDR3 DNA is TGTGCCAGCAGCACAGGGACGCCCTACGAGCAGTACTTC. It codes for CASSTGTPYEQYF. The chain uses TRBV5-4 and TRBJ2-7; perhaps TRBD1 as D (6 bases). This CDR3 region has 13 residues. Germline V gene lookup returns CDR1 SGHNT and CDR2 YYREEE (reference sequence). The V end lost 4 bases, the J end lost 2 bases, and 10 bases lay between the germline ends.

The rearrangement uses TRBV5-1 and TRBJ1-1, with D possibly TRBD1 on 6 matching bases. With 4 bases removed from V and 1 base from J, the gap between germline ends came to 14 bases. Per the germline V gene, CDR1 is SGHRS and CDR2 is YFSETQ. The CDR3 is made up of 15 amino acids. This CDR3 reads CASSDPRGGNTEAFF. DNA of the CDR3: TGCGCCAGCAGCGACCCCAGGGGTGGGAACACTGAAGCTTTCTTT. Complete variable domain (other parts from reference TRBV5-1 and TRBJ1-1): KAGVTQTPRYLIKTRGQQVTLSCSPISGHRSVSWYQQTPGQGLQFLFEYFSETQRNKGNFPGRFSGRQFSNSRSEMNVSTLELGDSALYLCASSDPRGGNTEAFFGQGTRLTVV.

The chain carries TRBV9 and TRBJ2-7; maybe TRBD1 (6 bases). CDR3 length equals 15 residues. Trimming left V 0 bases short and J 3 bases short, with 13 bases between. Germline-derived CDR1 and CDR2 are SGDLS and YYNGEE. The CDR3 coding sequence is TGTGCCAGCAGCGTAGGAGACGACAGGTACTACGAGCAGTACTTC. It is translated as CASSVGDDRYYEQYF.

This chain links TRBV18 with TRBJ2-3; 10 bases are a match to TRBD2. After removal of 3 bases from V and 5 bases from J, the junction contained 2 bases not matched to a gene. The CDR3 covers 14 residues. Germline CDR1 is KGHSH and CDR2 is LQKENI. The CDR3 reads CASSPLAGEDTQYF. For the CDR3, the DNA is TGTGCCAGCTCACCTCTAGCGGGAGAAGATACGCAGTATTTT.

The chain links TRBV2 to TRBJ2-7, with 7 positions matching TRBD1. Trimming at V came to 8 bases and at J to 4 bases, leaving 14 bases not matched to a gene. This CDR3 has 15 residues. In germline, CDR1 is SNHLY, CDR2 FYNNEI. CDR3 DNA: TGTGCCAGCGTACCCTCGCAGGGGGTTTCTTACGAGCAGTACTTC. Translated: CASVPSQGVSYEQYF.

The genes are TRBV18 and TRBJ2-5; 9 nucleotides align to TRBD2. Germline-derived CDR1 and CDR2 are KGHSH and LQKENI. Germline trimming cut 2 bases from V and 5 bases from J; bases unmatched to any gene: 9. The CDR3 runs to 16 residues. CDR3 amino acids: CASSPRGGRASETQYF. The DNA of the CDR3 is TGTGCCAGCTCACCAAGGGGCGGGAGGGCGTCGGAGACCCAGTACTTC.

This rearrangement joins TRBV11-2 to TRBJ2-3; perhaps TRBD2 as D (7 bases). Germline V gives CDR1 SGHAT, CDR2 FQNNGV. Trimming pared 3 bases from V and 1 base from J, leaving 14 bases between. CDR3 length: 16 residues. As DNA, the CDR3 is TGTGCCAGCAGCTTCCCCCTAGGGGGGGGCACAGATACGCAGTATTTT. Protein: CASSFPLGGGTDTQYF.

This chain joins TRBV9 and TRBJ1-1, with 8 bases aligning to TRBD1. The germline V gene encodes CDR1 SGDLS and CDR2 YYNGEE. This CDR3 has 15 residues. The V and J ends lost 0 bases and 3 bases, in that order; junction bases with no gene match: 4. The CDR3 DNA sequence: TGTGCCAGCAGCGTAGGATCCAGGGGGCACACTGAAGCTTTCTTT. Translating it yields CASSVGSRGHTEAFF.

This chain joins TRBV7-8 and TRBJ1-2; D may be TRBD1 (6 bases). In germline, CDR1 is SGHVS, CDR2 FQNEAQ. The CDR3 sequence is 16 residues long. Trimming cost V 6 bases and J 8 bases, with 25 bases left between them. The CDR3 DNA is TGTGCCAGCAGTTTTGGGAAGGACAGTCCCCTAGGGGGCTACACCTTC. This gives the protein CASSFGKDSPLGGYTF.

The chain joins TRBV5-4 to TRBJ2-5, with 8 bases that match TRBD2. The J call is in doubt because the DNA end fits TRBJ2-7 better. The V gene's germline CDR1 is SGHNT and CDR2 YYREEE (reference sequence). This CDR3 has 14 amino acids. CDR3 DNA: TGTGCCAGCAGCCCGACGGGAGGGACCTACGAGCAGTACTTC. This codes for CASSPTGGTYEQYF.

This sequence joins TRBV7-6 and TRBJ1-2, with 7 bases identical to TRBD1. The J segment lost 0 bases and the V segment lost 3 bases, leaving 7 bases of the junction unmatched. The V gene's germline CDR1 is SGHVS and CDR2 FNYEAQ. CDR3 size: 16 residues. CDR3 sequence: CASSFLDRPTNYGYTF. As DNA, the CDR3 is TGTGCCAGCAGCTTCTTGGACAGGCCGACTAACTATGGCTACACCTTC.